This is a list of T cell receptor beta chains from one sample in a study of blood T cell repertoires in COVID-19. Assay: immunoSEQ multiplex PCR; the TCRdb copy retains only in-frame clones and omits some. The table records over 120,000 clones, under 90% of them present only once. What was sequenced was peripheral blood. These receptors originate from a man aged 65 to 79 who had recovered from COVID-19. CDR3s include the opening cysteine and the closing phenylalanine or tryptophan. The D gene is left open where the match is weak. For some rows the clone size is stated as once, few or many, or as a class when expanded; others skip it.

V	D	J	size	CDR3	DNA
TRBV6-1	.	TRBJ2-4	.	CASSDQAKNIQYF	TGTGCCAGCAGTGACCAAGCCAAAAACATTCAGTACTTC
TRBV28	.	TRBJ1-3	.	CASSLYRVISGNTIYF	TGTGCCAGCAGTTTATACCGAGTAATCTCTGGAAACACCATATATTTT
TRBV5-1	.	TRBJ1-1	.	CASSLVTGRMNTEAFF	TGCGCCAGCAGCTTGGTTACAGGGAGAATGAACACTGAAGCTTTCTTT
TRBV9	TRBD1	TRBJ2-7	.	CASSPRQGAYEQYF	TGTGCCAGCAGCCCCCGACAGGGTGCCTACGAGCAGTACTTC
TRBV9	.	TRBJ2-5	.	CASNTDLGGETQYF	TGTGCCAGCAACACCGACCTCGGGGGAGAGACCCAGTACTTC
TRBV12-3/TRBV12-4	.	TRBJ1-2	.	CASSIPGFYGYTF	TGTGCCAGCAGTATTCCAGGGTTCTATGGCTACACCTTC
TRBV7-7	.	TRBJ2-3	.	CASSLVIAAASTDTQYF	TGTGCCAGCAGCTTAGTGATTGCGGCGGCGAGCACAGATACGCAGTATTTT
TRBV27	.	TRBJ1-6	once	CASSLVERSPLHF	TGTGCCAGCAGTTTAGTCGAACGGTCACCCCTCCACTTT
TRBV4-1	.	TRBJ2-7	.	CASSQDDRLDGSSYEQYF	TGCGCCAGCAGCCAAGATGATCGCCTAGATGGGAGCTCCTACGAGCAGTACTTC
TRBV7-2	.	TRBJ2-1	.	CASSLGTFNEQFF	TGTGCCAGCAGCTTAGGGACTTTTAATGAGCAGTTCTTC
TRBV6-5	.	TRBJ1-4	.	CASRSGVNEKLFF	TGTGCCAGCAGATCAGGGGTAAATGAAAAACTGTTTTTT
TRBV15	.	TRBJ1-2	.	CATSREFGGYYGYTF	TGTGCCACCAGCAGAGAATTCGGGGGGTACTATGGCTACACCTTC
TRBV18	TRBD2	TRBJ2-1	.	CASSPTLAGSTDNEQFF	TGTGCCAGCTCACCGACGCTAGCGGGGAGTACTGACAATGAGCAGTTCTTC
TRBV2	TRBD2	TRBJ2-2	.	CASSGRAGTGELFF	TGTGCCAGCAGCGGGAGGGCCGGAACCGGGGAGCTGTTTTTT
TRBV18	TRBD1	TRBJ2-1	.	CASSLLPGQGPVNEQFF	TGTGCCAGCTCGCTCCTTCCGGGACAGGGGCCTGTCAATGAGCAGTTCTTC
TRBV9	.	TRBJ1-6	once	CASSVRGISNSPLHF	TGTGCCAGCAGCGTGCGGGGCATTTCGAATTCACCCCTCCACTTT
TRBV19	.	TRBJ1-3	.	CASLGFFQNSGNTIYF	TGTGCCAGCCTAGGATTTTTTCAGAACTCTGGAAACACCATATATTTT
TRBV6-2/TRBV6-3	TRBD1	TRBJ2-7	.	CASSPEGTGTYEQYF	TGTGCCAGCAGTCCCGAGGGGACAGGGACCTACGAGCAGTACTTC
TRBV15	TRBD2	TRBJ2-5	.	CATSRGGLAGEETQYF	TGTGCCACCAGCAGAGGGGGACTAGCGGGAGAGGAGACCCAGTACTTC
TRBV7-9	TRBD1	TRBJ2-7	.	CASRDRDTYEQYF	TGTGCCAGCAGGGACAGGGACACCTACGAGCAGTACTTC
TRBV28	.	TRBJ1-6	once	CASSFGRSPLHF	TGTGCCAGCAGTTTCGGTCGCTCACCCCTCCACTTT
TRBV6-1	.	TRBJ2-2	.	CASSEWPAPNTGELFF	TGTGCCAGCAGTGAATGGCCTGCTCCGAACACCGGGGAGCTGTTTTTT
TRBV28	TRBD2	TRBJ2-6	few	CASRTGTSFITGANVLTF	TGTGCCAGCAGAACCGGGACTAGTTTCATCACTGGGGCCAACGTCCTGACTTTC
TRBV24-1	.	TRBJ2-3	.	CATSDPTGGSTDTQYF	TGTGCCACCAGTGACCCGACAGGTGGCAGCACAGATACGCAGTATTTT
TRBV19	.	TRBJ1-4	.	CASTRTGATNEKLFF	TGTGCCAGTACCCGTACGGGAGCAACTAATGAAAAACTGTTTTTT
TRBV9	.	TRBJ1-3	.	CASSVARGGFGNTIYF	TGTGCCAGCAGCGTAGCGAGAGGTGGGTTTGGAAACACCATATATTTT
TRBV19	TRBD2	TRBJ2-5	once	CASRKREEETQYF	TGTGCCAGTAGAAAGCGGGAGGAGGAGACCCAGTACTTC
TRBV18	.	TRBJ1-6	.	CASSPLPESPLHF	TGTGCCAGCTCACCACTGCCGGAGTCACCCCTCCACTTT
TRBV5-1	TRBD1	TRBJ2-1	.	CASTDPGQSYNEQFF	TGCGCCAGCACCGACCCGGGACAGTCCTACAATGAGCAGTTCTTC
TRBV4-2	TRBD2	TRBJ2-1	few	CASSQDLAGGYNEQFF	TGTGCCAGCAGCCAAGACTTAGCGGGAGGTTACAATGAGCAGTTCTTC
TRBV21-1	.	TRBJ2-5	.	CASSKDGTSGRKYQETQYF	TGTGCCAGCAGCAAAGACGGGACTAGCGGGAGGAAGTACCAAGAGACCCAGTACTTC
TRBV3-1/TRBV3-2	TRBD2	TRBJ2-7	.	CASSQQGLGTHF	TGTGCCAGCAGCCAACAAGGACTAGGGACCCACTTC
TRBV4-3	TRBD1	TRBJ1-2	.	CASSQDQGQGAHGYTF	TGCGCCAGCAGCCAAGATCAGGGACAGGGGGCGCACGGCTACACCTTC
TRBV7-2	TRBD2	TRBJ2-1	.	CASSFIRLAGNNEQFF	TGTGCCAGCAGCTTTATCCGACTAGCGGGTAACAATGAGCAGTTCTTC
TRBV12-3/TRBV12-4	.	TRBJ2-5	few	CASSSTRRETQYF	TGTGCCAGCAGTTCAACTCGAAGAGAGACCCAGTACTTC
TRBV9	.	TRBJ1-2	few	CASSPYHTGWDGYTF	TGTGCCAGCAGCCCATACCATACAGGGTGGGATGGCTACACCTTC
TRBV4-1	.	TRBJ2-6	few	CASSQERGRIDGGANVLTF	TGCGCCAGCAGCCAAGAACGAGGTCGGATCGATGGAGGGGCCAACGTCCTGACTTTC
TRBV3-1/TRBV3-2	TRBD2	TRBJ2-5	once	CASSQLTSGKKETQYF	TGTGCCAGCAGCCAATTAACTAGCGGGAAAAAAGAGACCCAGTACTTC
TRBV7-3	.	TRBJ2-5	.	CASSLTASPSQETQYF	TGTGCCAGCAGCTTAACAGCGTCCCCTTCTCAAGAGACCCAGTACTTC
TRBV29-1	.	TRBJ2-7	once	CSSLREGGNEQYF	TGCAGCTCACTTAGGGAGGGGGGGAACGAGCAGTACTTC
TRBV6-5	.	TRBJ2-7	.	CASSYSWGGTYEQYF	TGTGCCAGCAGTTACTCCTGGGGCGGTACCTACGAGCAGTACTTC
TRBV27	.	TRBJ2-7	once	CASRGGVSYEQYF	TGTGCCAGCCGAGGGGGGGTGTCCTACGAGCAGTACTTC
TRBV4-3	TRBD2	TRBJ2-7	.	CASSQGLADEQYF	TGCGCCAGCAGCCAGGGACTAGCCGACGAGCAGTACTTC
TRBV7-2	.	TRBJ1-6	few	CASGLATGQPNSPLHF	TGTGCCAGCGGCCTCGCTACTGGACAGCCCAATTCACCCCTCCACTTT
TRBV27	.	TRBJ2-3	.	CASSLRRGDTQYF	TGTGCCAGCAGTTTAAGGAGGGGAGATACGCAGTATTTT
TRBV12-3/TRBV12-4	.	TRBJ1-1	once	CASSLGGVTEAFF	TGTGCCAGCAGTTTAGGGGGGGTAACTGAAGCTTTCTTT
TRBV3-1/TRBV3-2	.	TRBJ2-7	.	CASSQDGFEQYF	TGTGCCAGCAGCCAAGATGGCTTCGAGCAGTACTTC
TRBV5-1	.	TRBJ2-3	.	CASRTADTDTQYF	TGCGCCAGCCGGACAGCAGATACAGATACGCAGTATTTT
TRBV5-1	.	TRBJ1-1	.	CASSLVRGSEAFF	TGCGCCAGCAGCTTGGTTCGGGGATCGGAAGCTTTCTTT
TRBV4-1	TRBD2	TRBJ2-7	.	CASMSGLAGMVGTYEQYF	TGCGCCAGCATGTCAGGGCTAGCGGGGATGGTTGGGACCTACGAGCAGTACTTC
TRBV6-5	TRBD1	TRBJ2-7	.	CASIRTGGAYEQYF	TGTGCCAGCATTCGGACAGGGGGGGCCTACGAGCAGTACTTC